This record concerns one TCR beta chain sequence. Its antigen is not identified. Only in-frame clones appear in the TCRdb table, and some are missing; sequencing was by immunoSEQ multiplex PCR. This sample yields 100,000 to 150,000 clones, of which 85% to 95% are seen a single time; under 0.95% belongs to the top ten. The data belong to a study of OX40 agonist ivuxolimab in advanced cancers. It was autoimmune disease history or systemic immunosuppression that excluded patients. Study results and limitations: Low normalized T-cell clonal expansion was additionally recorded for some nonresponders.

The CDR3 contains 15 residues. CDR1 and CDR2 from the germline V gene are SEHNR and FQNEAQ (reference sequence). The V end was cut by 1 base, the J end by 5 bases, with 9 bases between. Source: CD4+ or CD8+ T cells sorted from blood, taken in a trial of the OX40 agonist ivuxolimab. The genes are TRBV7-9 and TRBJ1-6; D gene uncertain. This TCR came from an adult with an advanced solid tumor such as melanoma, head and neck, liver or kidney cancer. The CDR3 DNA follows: TGTGCCAGCAGCTTAGGCCAGGTCGATAATTCACCCCTCCACTTT. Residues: CASSLGQVDNSPLHF.